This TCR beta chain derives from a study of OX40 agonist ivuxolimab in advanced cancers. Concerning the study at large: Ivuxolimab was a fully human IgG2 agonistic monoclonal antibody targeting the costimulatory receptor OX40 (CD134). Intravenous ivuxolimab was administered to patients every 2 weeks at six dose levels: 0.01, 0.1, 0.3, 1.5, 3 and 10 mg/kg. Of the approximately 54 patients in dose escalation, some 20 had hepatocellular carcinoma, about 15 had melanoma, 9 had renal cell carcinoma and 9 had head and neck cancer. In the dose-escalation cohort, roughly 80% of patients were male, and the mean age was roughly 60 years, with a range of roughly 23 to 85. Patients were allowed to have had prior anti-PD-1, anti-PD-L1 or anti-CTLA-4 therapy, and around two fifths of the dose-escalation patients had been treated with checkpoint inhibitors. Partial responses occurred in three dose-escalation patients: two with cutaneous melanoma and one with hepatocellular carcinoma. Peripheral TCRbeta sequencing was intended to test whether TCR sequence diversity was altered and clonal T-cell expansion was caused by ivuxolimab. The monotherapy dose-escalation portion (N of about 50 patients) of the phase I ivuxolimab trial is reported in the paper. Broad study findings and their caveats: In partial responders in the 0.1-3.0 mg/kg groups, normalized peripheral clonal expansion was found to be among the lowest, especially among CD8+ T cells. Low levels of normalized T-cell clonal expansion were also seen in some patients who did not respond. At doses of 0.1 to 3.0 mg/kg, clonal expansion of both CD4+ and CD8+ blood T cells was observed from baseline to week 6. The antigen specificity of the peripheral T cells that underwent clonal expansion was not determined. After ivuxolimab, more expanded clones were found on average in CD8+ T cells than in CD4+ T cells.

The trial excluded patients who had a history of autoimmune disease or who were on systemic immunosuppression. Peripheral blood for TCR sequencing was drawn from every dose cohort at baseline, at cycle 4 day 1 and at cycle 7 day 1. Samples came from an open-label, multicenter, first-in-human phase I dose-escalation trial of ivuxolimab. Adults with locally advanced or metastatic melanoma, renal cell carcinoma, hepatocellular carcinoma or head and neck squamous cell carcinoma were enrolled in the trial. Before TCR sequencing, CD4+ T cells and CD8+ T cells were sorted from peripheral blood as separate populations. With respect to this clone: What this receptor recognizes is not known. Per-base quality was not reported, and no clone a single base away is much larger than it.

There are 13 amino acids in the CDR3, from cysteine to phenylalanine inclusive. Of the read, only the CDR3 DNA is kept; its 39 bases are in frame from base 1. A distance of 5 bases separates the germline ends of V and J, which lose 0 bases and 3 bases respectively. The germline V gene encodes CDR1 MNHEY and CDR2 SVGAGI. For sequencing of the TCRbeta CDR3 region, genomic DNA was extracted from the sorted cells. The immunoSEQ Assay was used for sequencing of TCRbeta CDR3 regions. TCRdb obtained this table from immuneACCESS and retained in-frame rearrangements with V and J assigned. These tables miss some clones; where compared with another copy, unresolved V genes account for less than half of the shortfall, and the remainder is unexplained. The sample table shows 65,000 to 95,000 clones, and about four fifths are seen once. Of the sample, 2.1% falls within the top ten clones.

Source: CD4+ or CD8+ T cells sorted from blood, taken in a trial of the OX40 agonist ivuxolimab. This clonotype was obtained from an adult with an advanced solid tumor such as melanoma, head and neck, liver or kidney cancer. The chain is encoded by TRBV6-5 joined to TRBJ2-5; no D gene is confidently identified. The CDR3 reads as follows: CASSYSAEETQYF. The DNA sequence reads TGTGCCAGCAGTTACTCGGCGGAAGAGACCCAGTACTTC.